These 7 T cell receptor beta chains were all obtained from the same sample, sequenced in a study of T cells in Graves' hyperthyroidism and ophthalmopathy. Template material for amplifying TCR beta CDR3 regions consisted of RNA transcripts. Using the HTBI primer set, a first-round RT-PCR was run on the TCR CDR3. TCRdb re-called the multiplex PCR reads through MiXCR, storing one row per CDR3 protein. The sample lists 350,000 or so distinct CDR3 sequences, roughly 20% occurring once. Source material: blood. These receptors were obtained from a woman between 40 and 55 years old with Graves' ophthalmopathy.

This clonotype occurred many times. J is TRBJ2-2 and V is TRBV20-1; D remains ambiguous. The V gene lost 4 bases and the J gene lost 7 bases, with 16 bases spanning the gap. CDR1 and CDR2 from the germline V gene are DFQATT and SNEGSKA (reference sequence). The CDR3 runs to 14 residues. DNA of the CDR3: TGCAGTGCTACCAAGGCGCGAGGAGTCGGGGAGCTGTTTTTT. Translated, it gives CSATKARGVGELFF.

The gene calls are TRBV5-1 and TRBJ2-5, with 9 bases that match TRBD2. There are 17 residues in the CDR3. The V gene end was trimmed by 1 base and the J gene end by 0 bases; junction bases not matched to a gene: 7. CDR1 and CDR2 (germline): SGHRS, YFSETQ. The DNA for the CDR3 is TGCGCCAGCAGCTTGTCACTAGCGGGCGGGTACCAAGAGACCCAGTACTTC. This encodes CASSLSLAGGYQETQYF.

In this sample, this clonotype turned up many times. The chain is built from TRBV14 and TRBJ2-7, with 7 bases identical to TRBD1. CDR3 length: 15 amino acids. V lost 0 bases to trimming and J lost 3 bases; unmatched junction nucleotides: 5. Germline-derived CDR1 and CDR2 are SGHDN and FVKESK. The CDR3 sequence is CASSQERTGSYEQYF. DNA of the CDR3: TGTGCCAGCAGCCAAGAGAGGACAGGTAGCTACGAGCAGTACTTC.

This clonotype was seen ten or more times. J is TRBJ2-2 and V is TRBV6-2 or TRBV6-3; 13 bases agree with TRBD2. The CDR3 consists of 15 residues. The V gene end was trimmed by 7 bases and the J gene end by 7 bases; junction bases not matched to a gene: 6. Germline CDR1 and CDR2: MNHEY and SVGEGT. The DNA for the CDR3 is TGTGCCAGCACAGGACTAGCGGGAGCCGGCGGGGAGCTGTTTTTT. Translated, it gives CASTGLAGAGGELFF.

This clonotype occurred many times. The rearrangement joins TRBV6-5 to TRBJ2-4, with a possible D match to TRBD2 (5 bases). Germline CDR1 MNHEY, CDR2 SVGAGI. The CDR3 covers 16 residues. The ends were cut back, 4 bases at V and 9 bases at J, with 22 bases in the middle. The CDR3 loop reads CASSFEPDPLVSIQYF. Written as DNA, the CDR3 is TGTGCCAGCAGTTTCGAACCGGATCCACTAGTGAGCATTCAGTACTTC.

This clonotype was detected ten times or more. This rearrangement joins TRBV10-2 to TRBJ2-7, with 9 bases aligning to TRBD1. V lost 6 bases to trimming and J lost 4 bases; unmatched junction nucleotides: 13. CDR1 and CDR2 from the germline V gene are WSHSY and SAAADI. The CDR3 is 16 residues long. DNA of the CDR3: TGCGCCAGCAGCTTACCCGACCGGGACAGGGTTTACGAGCAGTACTTC. Translated, it gives CASSLPDRDRVYEQYF.

The J gene is TRBJ2-5, the V gene TRBV29-1, with D unresolved. The germline CDR1 and CDR2 sequences are SQVTM and ANQGSEA. The V gene lost 4 bases and the J gene lost 3 bases, with 12 bases spanning the gap. This CDR3 comprises 13 residues. The CDR3 reads CSVVWQTEETQYF. The CDR3 DNA follows: TGCAGCGTTGTTTGGCAGACCGAAGAGACCCAGTACTTC.